The 30 T cell receptor beta chains reported below all come from one sample, sequenced in a study of neurological immune-mediated disorders. A single record per CDR3 protein comes from TCRdb applying MiXCR to the 5' RACE reads. This sample carries just under 45,000 distinct CDR3 sequences, 12% of them seen once, and the ten largest clones take around 1.3%. The specimen was PBMCs. The receptors come from a female donor in good health.

This clonotype was recorded at least ten times. V is TRBV20-1 and J is TRBJ1-2, with D uncertain. The germline V gene encodes CDR1 DFQATT and CDR2 SNEGSKA (reference sequence). The V and J ends lost 3 bases and 6 bases respectively, with 20 bases between them. This CDR3 is built from 15 residues. DNA of the CDR3: TGCAGTGCTAGTTTAGGGAGCCTTCCGGGAGATGGCTACACCTTC. It codes for CSASLGSLPGDGYTF.

As concerns this clonotype: The junction shows a germline mismatch at one end, possibly a read error. The chain is built from TRBV11-2 and TRBJ1-6; D gene ambiguous. From germline, CDR1 is SGHAT and CDR2 FQNNGV. The CDR3 is 12 residues long. The CDR3 DNA is TGTGCCAGCAGCTCCCATAATTCACCCCTCCACTTT. Its protein is CASSSHNSPLHF.

The table lists this clonotype with many counts. The chain uses TRBV12-3 or TRBV12-4 and TRBJ1-2; D remains unclear. The CDR3 extends over 11 amino acids. The V gene lost 5 bases and the J gene lost 9 bases, with 10 bases spanning the gap. The CDR3 loop is CASSENSRYTF. CDR3 DNA: TGTGCCAGCAGTGAGAACAGCCGCTACACCTTC.

This clonotype was seen only a few times. This rearrangement joins TRBV5-1 to TRBJ2-5, with 11 bases fitting TRBD2. Germline CDR1 SGHRS, CDR2 YFSETQ. The CDR3 consists of 16 residues. With V trimmed by 0 bases and J by 2 bases, 3 bases remained unmatched. The CDR3 spells CASSLAVAGGQETQYF. The CDR3 bases are TGCGCCAGCAGCTTGGCCGTAGCGGGGGGGCAAGAGACCCAGTACTTC.

In this sample, this clonotype turned up many times. This rearrangement joins TRBV5-1 to TRBJ2-4; a weak D match, TRBD2 (6 bases). CDR3 length: 14 residues. Germline CDR1 SGHRS, CDR2 YFSETQ. V was pared by 4 bases and J by 11 bases, with 19 bases between. The DNA of the CDR3 is TGCGCCAGCAGCGCCGACCCGGGGGTCCAGGTTCAGTACTTC. Encoded protein: CASSADPGVQVQYF.

This clonotype was picked up many times. The genes are TRBV12-3 or TRBV12-4 and TRBJ2-2; D might be TRBD2 (6 bases). Trimming pared 7 bases from V and 6 bases from J, leaving 21 bases between. The CDR3 covers 16 residues. The CDR3 nucleotides are TGTGCCAGCACCCCCCTGAGGAGGGTAGTTGCCGGGGAGCTGTTTTTT. Its protein is CASTPLRRVVAGELFF.

Concerning this clonotype itself: The junction departs from the called germline gene at one end, perhaps through a read error. The J gene is TRBJ2-1, the V gene TRBV2; D is unclear. The CDR3 totals 13 residues. The germline V gene encodes CDR1 SNHLY and CDR2 FYNNEI. The CDR3 sequence is CASLDAEYNEQIF. CDR3 DNA: TGTGCCAGCTTGGATGCAGAATACAATGAGCAGATCTTC.

In this sample, this clonotype turned up many times. The rearrangement links TRBV25-1 to TRBJ1-1, with D possibly being TRBD1 (5 bases). This CDR3 contains 15 residues. V was pared by 5 bases and J by 0 bases, with 13 bases between. Germline V gene lookup returns CDR1 MGHDK and CDR2 SYGVNS. CDR3 nucleotides: TGTGCCAGCAGTAATATGCCAGGGCTGAACACTGAAGCTTTCTTT. Translated, it gives CASSNMPGLNTEAFF.

At least ten counts were recorded for this clonotype. The chain links TRBV3-1 to TRBJ1-5; no reliable D call. CDR3 size: 13 residues. The germline gives CDR1 LGHDT, CDR2 YNNKEL (reference sequence). Trimming shortened V by 0 bases and J by 7 bases, and 7 bases separated the two germline ends. CDR3 residues: CASSQDRGQPQHF. Here the CDR3 DNA reads TGTGCCAGCAGCCAAGATCGTGGGCAGCCCCAGCATTTT.

The sample holds many counts of this clonotype. The J gene is TRBJ1-4, the V gene TRBV7-2; D gene unclear. The CDR3 contains 12 residues. Trimming shortened V by 1 base and J by 8 bases, and 5 bases separated the two germline ends. Germline V gives CDR1 SGHTA, CDR2 FQGNSA. CDR3 protein: CASSLDDEKLFF. CDR3 coding DNA: TGTGCCAGCAGCTTAGATGACGAAAAACTGTTTTTT. The complete variable domain, with remaining parts taken from reference TRBV7-2 and TRBJ1-4, reads GAGVSQSPSNKVTEKGKDVELRCDPISGHTALYWYRQSLGQGLEFLIYFQGNSAPDKSGLPSDRFSAERTGGSVSTLTIQRTQQEDSAVYLCASSLDDEKLFFGSGTQLSVL.

In this sample, this clonotype turned up many times. This chain uses TRBV5-1 with TRBJ2-3; D may be TRBD2 (5 bases). CDR3 length: 14 residues. Trimming removed 5 bases at V and 3 bases at J, with 13 bases between. Per the germline V gene, CDR1 is SGHRS and CDR2 is YFSETQ. In nucleotides, the CDR3 is TGCGCCAGCAGAGTAGGGAGTATGACAGATACGCAGTATTTT. Its protein product is CASRVGSMTDTQYF.

This clonotype has ten or more counts. This chain connects TRBV12-3 or TRBV12-4 to TRBJ2-1; D not resolved. Trimming took 3 bases from V and 4 from J, leaving 10 bases between them. The CDR3 sequence is 14 residues long. The CDR3 is CASSFPPPYNEQFF. CDR3 DNA sequence: TGTGCCAGCAGTTTCCCACCGCCATACAATGAGCAGTTCTTC.

At least ten counts were recorded for this clonotype. The chain joins TRBV4-1 to TRBJ1-6; no definite D call. The CDR3 totals 15 residues. Germline V gene sequence: CDR1 MGHRA, CDR2 YSYEKL. V dropped 4 bases and J dropped 8 bases, with 15 bases sitting between them. DNA for the CDR3: TGCGCCAGCAGCCCCCGTGACCTGGAGGATTCACCCCTCCACTTT. It is translated as CASSPRDLEDSPLHF.

This clonotype came up many times. Written as DNA, the CDR3 is TGTGCCAGCAGACTTGATAGCGGGAGGGCGGCAGATACGCAGTATTTT. It codes for CASRLDSGRAADTQYF. V gene TRBV7-2 combines with J gene TRBJ2-3, with 11 bases that match TRBD2. V was clipped by 6 bases and J by 4 bases; unmatched bases: 9. Germline V gene sequence: CDR1 SGHTA, CDR2 FQGNSA. The CDR3 runs 16 residues.

This clonotype has a count of ten or more. The chain combines TRBV9 with TRBJ2-5; possibly TRBD2 for D (5 bases). The V gene's germline CDR1 is SGDLS and CDR2 YYNGEE. This CDR3 is 14 amino acids long. V was pared by 0 bases and J by 5 bases, with 11 bases between. The CDR3 loop is CASSVGGLGETQYF. The CDR3 DNA sequence: TGTGCCAGCAGCGTAGGAGGGCTTGGGGAGACCCAGTACTTC.

In this sample, this clonotype turned up many times. CDR3 coding DNA: TGCAGCGTTTTAGGACAGAGATATAACTATGGCTACACCTTC. As protein: CSVLGQRYNYGYTF. The genes are TRBV29-1 and TRBJ1-2, with a tentative D call TRBD1 (6 bases). CDR3 length: 14 amino acids. V lost 5 bases, J lost 1 base, and 14 bases lay in between. CDR1 and CDR2 (germline): SQVTM, ANQGSEA.

Notes on this clonotype: A read error is possible here, since a much larger clone lies one base away. The final CDR3 position lacks the conserved phenylalanine or tryptophan, pointing to a likely read error. The chain joins TRBV27 to TRBJ1-2; tentative D call: TRBD1 (6 bases). The CDR3 consists of 14 residues. The germline V gene encodes CDR1 MNHEY and CDR2 SMNVEV (reference sequence). Deletions cut 6 bases from V and 7 bases from J, with 18 bases between. The CDR3 DNA reads TGTGCCAGCAGAAGTCAGGGGCTTGCAGGTGGCTACACCCTC. Its translation: CASRSQGLAGGYTL.

This clonotype is classed as medium-sized. The chain combines TRBV6-5 with TRBJ2-7, with a possible D match to TRBD2 (6 bases). The CDR3 has 11 amino acids. V was shortened by 6 bases and J by 6 bases, with 9 bases between the two germline ends. Germline loops: CDR1 MNHEY, CDR2 SVGAGI. CDR3 bases: TGTGCCAGCAGCCTGGGGGGCGAGCAGTACTTC. Its translation is CASSLGGEQYF.

The table lists this clonotype with many counts. The chain recombines TRBV5-1 with TRBJ2-4; unclear D gene. V dropped 3 bases and J dropped 0 bases, with 16 bases sitting between them. The germline CDR1 and CDR2 sequences are SGHRS and YFSETQ. The CDR3 is 17 amino acids. The DNA for the CDR3 is TGCGCCAGCAGCTATGACAATGACCGCCTAGCCAAAAACATTCAGTACTTC. Protein product: CASSYDNDRLAKNIQYF.

This clonotype was recorded at least ten times. The V and J genes are TRBV29-1 and TRBJ2-3; 8 bases line up with TRBD2. There are 16 residues in the CDR3. Germline V gene sequence: CDR1 SQVTM, CDR2 ANQGSEA. Trimming took 0 bases from V and 4 from J; bases not matched to a gene: 9. CDR3 sequence: CSVEENTSGTSDTQYF. CDR3 sequence (DNA): TGCAGCGTTGAAGAGAACACTAGCGGAACCTCAGATACGCAGTATTTT.

This clonotype showed up many times. This chain uses TRBV7-9 with TRBJ1-1; D remains unclear. Per germline, CDR1 SEHNR and CDR2 FQNEAQ (reference sequence). Trimming shortened V by 3 bases and J by 1 base, and 6 bases separated the two germline ends. The length of the CDR3 is 13 residues. The CDR3 region has the DNA TGTGCCAGCAGCTTCAGTCAGAACACTGAAGCTTTCTTT. It yields the protein CASSFSQNTEAFF.

This clonotype was counted many times. The V gene is TRBV20-1, the J gene TRBJ1-1; unclear D gene. The V gene lost 4 bases and the J gene lost 0 bases, with 0 bases spanning the gap. CDR3 length: 10 amino acids. Germline assignment: CDR1 DFQATT and CDR2 SNEGSKA (reference sequence). The CDR3 spells CSAMNTEAFF. In DNA, the CDR3 is TGCAGTGCTATGAACACTGAAGCTTTCTTT.

This clonotype has ten or more counts. The V and J genes are TRBV12-3 or TRBV12-4 and TRBJ2-7; a possible D gene is TRBD1 (5 bases). CDR3 length: 14 residues. V shed 7 bases and J shed 0 bases, with 13 bases lying between them. CDR3 protein: CASTQGGSSYEQYF. As DNA, the CDR3 is TGTGCCAGCACCCAGGGCGGTAGCTCCTACGAGCAGTACTTC.

This clonotype has at least ten counts. The chain has TRBV9 and TRBJ1-1; 8 nucleotides agree with TRBD1. The CDR3 extends over 17 amino acids. The V gene end was trimmed by 2 bases and the J gene end by 7 bases; junction bases not matched to a gene: 16. Looked up from germline, CDR1 is SGDLS and CDR2 is YYNGEE. This CDR3 is CASSVSGGSDGGREAFF. CDR3 bases: TGTGCCAGCAGCGTTTCAGGGGGCTCAGACGGGGGGCGTGAAGCTTTCTTT.

This clonotype was counted many times. The gene calls are TRBV18 and TRBJ2-1; 10 bases align to TRBD2. The CDR3 sequence is 17 residues long. Germline lookup yields CDR1 KGHSH and CDR2 LQKENI. J was trimmed by 2 bases and V by 3 bases; bases with no gene match: 7. The DNA of the CDR3 is TGTGCCAGCTCACCCGAGCGACTAGCGGGCACCTACAATGAGCAGTTCTTC. As protein: CASSPERLAGTYNEQFF.

This clonotype was counted once. The junction and the germline gene differ at one end; a read error may be behind it. This chain uses TRBV5-1 with TRBJ1-1, with D uncertain. CDR1 is SGHRS and CDR2 is YFSETQ in the germline V gene. This CDR3 has 14 residues. The CDR3 DNA follows: TGCGCCAGCATCCCACCTGCCGAGGGCACTGAAGATTTCTTT. Translated, it gives CASIPPAEGTEDFF.

This clonotype has at least ten counts. This chain joins TRBV5-1 and TRBJ2-3; 10 bases are a match to TRBD2. This CDR3 contains 17 residues. With 4 bases clipped from V and 1 base from J, the junction kept 9 bases outside the gene matches. Germline lookup yields CDR1 SGHRS and CDR2 YFSETQ. The DNA of the CDR3 is TGCGCCAGCAGCCCCGGGGCTAGCGGGGGACGCACAGATACGCAGTATTTT. It specifies CASSPGASGGRTDTQYF. Using reference TRBV5-1 and TRBJ2-3 for the parts outside the CDR3, the full variable domain is KAGVTQTPRYLIKTRGQQVTLSCSPISGHRSVSWYQQTPGQGLQFLFEYFSETQRNKGNFPGRFSGRQFSNSRSEMNVSTLELGDSALYLCASSPGASGGRTDTQYFGPGTRLTVL.

This clonotype occurred many times. The chain employs TRBV7-3 and TRBJ2-5, with D tentatively TRBD1 (6 bases). Trimming took 2 bases from V and 2 from J, leaving 12 bases between them. Germline loops: CDR1 SGHTA, CDR2 FQGTGA. The CDR3 length is 15 residues. The CDR3 spells CASSLGVRGQETQYF. DNA for the CDR3: TGTGCCAGCAGCTTAGGCGTCAGGGGTCAAGAGACCCAGTACTTC.

This clonotype was found many times. The chain couples TRBV20-1 to TRBJ2-2; 7 nucleotides agree with TRBD1. Per the germline V gene, CDR1 is DFQATT and CDR2 is SNEGSKA (reference sequence). The CDR3 has 18 amino acids. Germline trimming cut 6 bases from V and 0 bases from J; bases unmatched to any gene: 16. The CDR3 loop reads CSAQGGGQSLANTGELFF. The CDR3 DNA sequence: TGCAGTGCCCAAGGTGGGGGACAGTCACTAGCGAACACCGGGGAGCTGTTTTTT.

The table lists this clonotype with many counts. This chain links TRBV29-1 with TRBJ2-3, with 8 bases matching TRBD2. Germline V gene lookup returns CDR1 SQVTM and CDR2 ANQGSEA. V was clipped by 8 bases and J by 0 bases; unmatched bases: 7. The CDR3 loop spans 14 amino acids. The CDR3 DNA is TGCAGCCTCCTTAGCGGGACTAGCACAGATACGCAGTATTTT. Its translation: CSLLSGTSTDTQYF.